This entry describes one T cell receptor (beta chain). Autoimmune disease history or systemic immunosuppression excluded patients. The data were obtained in a study of OX40 agonist ivuxolimab in advanced cancers. Per the germline V gene, CDR1 is GTSNPN and CDR2 is SVGIG (reference sequence). CDR3 length: 14 residues. Trimming pared 5 bases from V and 6 bases from J, leaving 19 bases between. Clones were sequenced by immunoSEQ multiplex PCR, and TCRdb holds only the in-frame ones, with some missing. The table has about 69,000 clones, around four fifths seen once. The clonotype comes from an adult with an advanced solid tumor such as melanoma, head and neck, liver or kidney cancer. The J gene is TRBJ1-1, the V gene TRBV30; D not certain. Sequencing was performed on CD4+ or CD8+ T cells sorted from blood, taken in a trial of the OX40 agonist ivuxolimab. The CDR3 spells CAWGAGLGSAEAFF. CDR3 nucleotide sequence: TGTGCCTGGGGAGCAGGTCTAGGGAGCGCTGAAGCTTTCTTT.